What follows is one TCR beta chain and its context. Allocation to cohorts depended on clinical history reported by the participants. The data belong to a study of blood T cell repertoires in COVID-19. About the research overall: Both acute and convalescent COVID-19 samples were obtained from the United States, Italy and Spain. Nucleic acid was either cDNA or gDNA, and it came from T cells, B-cell-depleted T cells, or PBMCs.

Only in-frame clones appear in the TCRdb table, and some are missing; sequencing was by immunoSEQ multiplex PCR. The sample consists of about 160,000 clones, 80% to 90% of them appearing once. Germline CDR1 and CDR2: SGHNT and YENEEA. The V end was cut by 5 bases, the J end by 4 bases, with 12 bases between. CDR3 length equals 13 residues. This TCR was recovered from a woman aged 45-59 years in a cohort exposed to, infected with or recovered from COVID-19 (not recorded which). The rearrangement joins TRBV11-3 to TRBJ2-7; D gene unclear. Sequenced sample: PBMCs or T cells enriched from blood (not recorded which). CDR3 nucleotides: TGTGCCAGCAGCCTAGGGCGGAATTACGAGCAGTACTTC. It codes for CASSLGRNYEQYF.